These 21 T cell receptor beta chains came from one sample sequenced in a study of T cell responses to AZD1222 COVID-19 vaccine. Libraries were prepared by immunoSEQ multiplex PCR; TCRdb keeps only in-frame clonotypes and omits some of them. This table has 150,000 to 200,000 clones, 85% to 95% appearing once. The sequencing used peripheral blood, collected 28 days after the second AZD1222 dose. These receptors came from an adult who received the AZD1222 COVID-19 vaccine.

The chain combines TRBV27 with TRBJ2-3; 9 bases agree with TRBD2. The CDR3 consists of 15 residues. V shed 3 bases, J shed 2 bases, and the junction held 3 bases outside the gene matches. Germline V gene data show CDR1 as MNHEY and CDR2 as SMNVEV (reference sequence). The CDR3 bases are TGTGCCAGCAGTTTGGCTAGCGGGGTCACAGATACGCAGTATTTT. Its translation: CASSLASGVTDTQYF.

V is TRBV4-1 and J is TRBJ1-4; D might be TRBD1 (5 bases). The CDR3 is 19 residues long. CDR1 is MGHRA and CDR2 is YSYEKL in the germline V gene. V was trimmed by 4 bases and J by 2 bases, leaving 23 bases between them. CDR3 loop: CASSPTGAWEFSTNEKLFF. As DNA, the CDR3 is TGCGCCAGCAGCCCCACAGGCGCGTGGGAGTTTTCGACTAATGAAAAACTGTTTTTT.

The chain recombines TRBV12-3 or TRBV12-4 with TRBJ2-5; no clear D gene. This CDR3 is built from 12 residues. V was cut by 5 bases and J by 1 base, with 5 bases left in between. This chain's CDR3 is CASSPSQETQYF. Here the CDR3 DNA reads TGTGCCAGCAGTCCGTCCCAAGAGACCCAGTACTTC.

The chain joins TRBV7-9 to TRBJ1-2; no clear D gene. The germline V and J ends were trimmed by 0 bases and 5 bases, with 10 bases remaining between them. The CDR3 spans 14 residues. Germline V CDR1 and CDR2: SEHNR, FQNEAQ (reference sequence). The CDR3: CASSLAVGLYGYTF. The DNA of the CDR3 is TGTGCCAGCAGCTTAGCGGTAGGCTTGTATGGCTACACCTTC.

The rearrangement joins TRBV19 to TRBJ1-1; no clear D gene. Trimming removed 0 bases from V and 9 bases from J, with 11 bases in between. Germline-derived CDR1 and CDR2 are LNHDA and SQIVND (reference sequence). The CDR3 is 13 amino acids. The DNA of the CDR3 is TGTGCCAGTAGTATAGACCAGGCTCCGAAAGCTTTCTTT. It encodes CASSIDQAPKAFF. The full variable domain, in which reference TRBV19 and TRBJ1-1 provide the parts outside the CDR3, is DGGITQSPKYLFRKEGQNVTLSCEQNLNHDAMYWYRQDPGQGLRLIYYSQIVNDFQKGDIAEGYSVSREKKESFPLTVTSAQKNPTAFYLCASSIDQAPKAFFGQGTRLTVV.

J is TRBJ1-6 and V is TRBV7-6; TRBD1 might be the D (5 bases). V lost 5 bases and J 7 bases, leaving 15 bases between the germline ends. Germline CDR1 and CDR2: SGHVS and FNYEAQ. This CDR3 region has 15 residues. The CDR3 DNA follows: TGTGCCAGCAGCCGCGGGGGGGGGTTCAATTCACCCCTCCACTTT. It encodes CASSRGGGFNSPLHF.

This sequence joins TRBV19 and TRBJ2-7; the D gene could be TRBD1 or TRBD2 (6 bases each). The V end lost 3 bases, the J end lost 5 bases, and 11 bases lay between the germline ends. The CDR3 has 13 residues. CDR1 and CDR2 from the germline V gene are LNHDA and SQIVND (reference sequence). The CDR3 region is CASSMGGTDEQYF. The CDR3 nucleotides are TGTGCCAGTAGTATGGGGGGCACCGACGAGCAGTACTTC. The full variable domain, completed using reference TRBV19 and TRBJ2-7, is DGGITQSPKYLFRKEGQNVTLSCEQNLNHDAMYWYRQDPGQGLRLIYYSQIVNDFQKGDIAEGYSVSREKKESFPLTVTSAQKNPTAFYLCASSMGGTDEQYFGPGTRLTVT.

CDR3 residues: CASSYGQGLGNEQFF. As DNA, the CDR3 is TGTGCCAGCAGTTACGGACAGGGTTTGGGCAATGAGCAGTTCTTC. The rearrangement uses TRBV6-2 or TRBV6-3 and TRBJ2-1, with 8 bases identical to TRBD1. The CDR3 has 15 amino acids. V lost 2 bases, J lost 6 bases, and 6 bases stayed unmatched. CDR1 is MNHEY, CDR2 SVGEGT, per germline.

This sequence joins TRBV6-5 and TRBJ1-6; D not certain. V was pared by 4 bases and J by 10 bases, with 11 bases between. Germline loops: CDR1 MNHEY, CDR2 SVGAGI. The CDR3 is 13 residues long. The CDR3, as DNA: TGTGCCAGCAGTTCCCCCCCGGGCTCACCCCTCCACTTT. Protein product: CASSSPPGSPLHF.

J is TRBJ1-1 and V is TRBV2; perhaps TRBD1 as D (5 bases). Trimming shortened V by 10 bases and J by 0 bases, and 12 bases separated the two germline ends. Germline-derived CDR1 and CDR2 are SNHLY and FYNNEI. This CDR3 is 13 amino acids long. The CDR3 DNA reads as TGTGCCACTGAGGACACCTTGAACACTGAAGCTTTCTTT. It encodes CATEDTLNTEAFF.

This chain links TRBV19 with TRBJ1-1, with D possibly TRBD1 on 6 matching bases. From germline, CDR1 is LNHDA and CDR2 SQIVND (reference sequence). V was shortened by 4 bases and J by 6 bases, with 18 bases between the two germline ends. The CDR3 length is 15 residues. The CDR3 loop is CASSTGKQGHAEAFF. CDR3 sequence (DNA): TGTGCCAGTAGTACAGGAAAACAGGGTCACGCTGAAGCTTTCTTT. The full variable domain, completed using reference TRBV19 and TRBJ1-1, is DGGITQSPKYLFRKEGQNVTLSCEQNLNHDAMYWYRQDPGQGLRLIYYSQIVNDFQKGDIAEGYSVSREKKESFPLTVTSAQKNPTAFYLCASSTGKQGHAEAFFGQGTRLTVV.

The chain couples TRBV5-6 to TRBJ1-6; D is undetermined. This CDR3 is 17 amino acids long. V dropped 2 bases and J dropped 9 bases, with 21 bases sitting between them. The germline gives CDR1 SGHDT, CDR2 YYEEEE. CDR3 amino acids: CASSLGYGGPRVSPLHF. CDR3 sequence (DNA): TGTGCCAGCAGCTTAGGATACGGCGGGCCTCGGGTTTCACCCCTCCACTTT.

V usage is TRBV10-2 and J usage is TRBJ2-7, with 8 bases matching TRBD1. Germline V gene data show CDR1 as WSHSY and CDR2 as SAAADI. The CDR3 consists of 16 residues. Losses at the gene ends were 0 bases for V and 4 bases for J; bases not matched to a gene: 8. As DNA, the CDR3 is TGCGCCAGCAGTGAGTCGACTCTTAGGACAGGGTACGAGCAGTACTTC. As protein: CASSESTLRTGYEQYF.

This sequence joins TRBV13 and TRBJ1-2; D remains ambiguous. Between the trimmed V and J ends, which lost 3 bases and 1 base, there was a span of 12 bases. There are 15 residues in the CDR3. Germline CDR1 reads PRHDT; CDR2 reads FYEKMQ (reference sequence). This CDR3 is CASSLGPTLNYGYTF. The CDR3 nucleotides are TGTGCCAGCAGCTTGGGTCCAACCCTTAACTATGGCTACACCTTC.

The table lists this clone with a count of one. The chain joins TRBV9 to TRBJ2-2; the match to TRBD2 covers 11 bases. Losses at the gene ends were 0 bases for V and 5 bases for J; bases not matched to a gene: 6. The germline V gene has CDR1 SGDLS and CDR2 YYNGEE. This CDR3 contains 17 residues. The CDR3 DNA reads TGTGCCAGCAGCGTAGCTGGACTAGCGGGTATTACCGGGGAGCTGTTTTTT. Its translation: CASSVAGLAGITGELFF.

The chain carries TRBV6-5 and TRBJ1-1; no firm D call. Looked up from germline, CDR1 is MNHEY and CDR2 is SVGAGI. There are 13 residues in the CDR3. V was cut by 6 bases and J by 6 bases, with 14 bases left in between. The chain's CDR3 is CASSPGRGSEAFF. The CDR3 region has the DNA TGTGCCAGCAGCCCCGGTCGAGGGTCTGAAGCTTTCTTT.

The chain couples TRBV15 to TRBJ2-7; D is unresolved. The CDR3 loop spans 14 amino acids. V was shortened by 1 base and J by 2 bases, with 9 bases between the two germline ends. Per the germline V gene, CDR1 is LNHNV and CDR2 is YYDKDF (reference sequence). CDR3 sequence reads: CATSRAGETYEQYF. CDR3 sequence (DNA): TGTGCCACCAGCAGAGCCGGCGAGACCTACGAGCAGTACTTC.

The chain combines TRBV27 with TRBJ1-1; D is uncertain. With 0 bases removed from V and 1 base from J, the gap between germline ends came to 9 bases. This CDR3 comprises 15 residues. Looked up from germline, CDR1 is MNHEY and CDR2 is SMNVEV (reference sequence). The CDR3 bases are TGTGCCAGCAGTTTATCTAGAGCGCCGAACACTGAAGCTTTCTTT. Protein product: CASSLSRAPNTEAFF.

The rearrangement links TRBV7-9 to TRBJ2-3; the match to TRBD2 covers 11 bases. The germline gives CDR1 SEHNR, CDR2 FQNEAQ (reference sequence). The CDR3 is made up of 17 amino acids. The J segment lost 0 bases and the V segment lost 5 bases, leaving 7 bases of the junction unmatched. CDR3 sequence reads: CASSPSGRPISTDTQYF. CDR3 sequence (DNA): TGTGCCAGCAGCCCTAGCGGGAGGCCTATTAGCACAGATACGCAGTATTTT.

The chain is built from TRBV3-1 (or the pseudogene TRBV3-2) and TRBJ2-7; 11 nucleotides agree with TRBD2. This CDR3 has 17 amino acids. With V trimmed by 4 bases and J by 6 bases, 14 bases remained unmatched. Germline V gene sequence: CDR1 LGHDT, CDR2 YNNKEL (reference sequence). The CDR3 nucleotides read TGTGCCAGCAGCCCCCCTACCTTTAGCGGGAGGGCCACCGAGCAGTACTTC. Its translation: CASSPPTFSGRATEQYF.

The CDR3: CASSPPRGVLSGLAVNEQFF. For the CDR3, the DNA is TGCGCCAGCAGCCCCCCCCGTGGGGTGCTATCGGGACTAGCGGTAAATGAGCAGTTCTTC. The chain couples TRBV4-1 to TRBJ2-1, with 11 bases identical to TRBD2. The length of the CDR3 is 20 residues. J lost 7 bases, V lost 4 bases, and 21 bases had no gene match. Germline V gives CDR1 MGHRA, CDR2 YSYEKL.